These 17 T cell receptor beta chains share one sample of origin, sequenced in a study of T cell responses to AZD1222 COVID-19 vaccine. Measured with immunoSEQ multiplex PCR; TCRdb has only the in-frame clones, and not every one. The sample holds about 150,000 clones, 70% to 90% seen once. Material: peripheral blood, obtained on day 0 of AZD1222 vaccination. The receptors were gathered from an adult in good health.

V usage is TRBV3-1 (or the pseudogene TRBV3-2) and J usage is TRBJ2-7, with D possibly matching TRBD1 (6 bases). V gave up 1 base and J gave up 4 bases, with 14 bases separating them. The CDR3 is made up of 15 amino acids. Germline CDR1 is LGHDT and CDR2 is YNNKEL (reference sequence). CDR3 residues: CASSQATGKEYEQYF. The CDR3 bases are TGTGCCAGCAGCCAAGCAACAGGGAAGGAATACGAGCAGTACTTC.

CDR3 in amino acids: CASSLIGRPQHF. CDR3 nucleotide sequence: TGTGCCAGCAGTTTAATAGGGCGGCCCCAGCATTTT. The chain carries TRBV28 and TRBJ1-5; D is uncertain. The germline CDR1 and CDR2 sequences are MDHEN and SYDVKM. The CDR3 totals 12 residues. V lost 2 bases to trimming and J lost 9 bases, with 8 bases between them.

The rearrangement uses TRBV3-1 (or the pseudogene TRBV3-2) and TRBJ2-5; TRBD2 is a possible D gene (6 bases). Trimming removed 1 base from V and 6 bases from J, with 12 bases in between. Germline V gene lookup returns CDR1 LGHDT and CDR2 YNNKEL (reference sequence). The CDR3 sequence is 14 residues long. CDR3 sequence: CASSQGPGVQTQYF. DNA of the CDR3: TGTGCCAGCAGCCAAGGGCCGGGGGTCCAGACCCAGTACTTC.

The J gene is TRBJ2-1, the V gene TRBV2, with D tentatively TRBD2 (6 bases). The V and J ends lost 7 bases and 9 bases respectively, with 19 bases between them. Per the germline V gene, CDR1 is SNHLY and CDR2 is FYNNEI. The CDR3 is 14 residues long. CDR3 coding DNA: TGTGCCAGCACCATGGAGGGGCCCAAAGGTGAGCAGTTCTTC. It encodes CASTMEGPKGEQFF.

Ten or more counts support this clone. V gene TRBV28 combines with J gene TRBJ2-7; no clear D gene. This CDR3 is built from 13 residues. Germline CDR1 is MDHEN and CDR2 is SYDVKM. The V and J ends lost 5 bases and 4 bases respectively, with 12 bases between them. In DNA form, the CDR3 reads TGTGCCAGCAGTCCACCCAACCTATACGAGCAGTACTTC. The encoded protein is CASSPPNLYEQYF.

V usage is TRBV5-6 and J usage is TRBJ2-1; 10 positions match TRBD1. With 3 bases clipped from V and 3 bases from J, the junction kept 6 bases outside the gene matches. The CDR3 is made up of 16 amino acids. Germline-derived CDR1 and CDR2 are SGHDT and YYEEEE. CDR3 DNA: TGTGCCAGCAGCTATAGACAGGGGGCCTACTACAATGAGCAGTTCTTC. This translates into CASSYRQGAYYNEQFF.

In DNA form, the CDR3 reads TGCGCCAGCAGCCCCGGACAGGCTAACTATGGCTACACCTTC. It yields the protein CASSPGQANYGYTF. This rearrangement joins TRBV5-1 to TRBJ1-2, with 7 bases matching TRBD1. The CDR3 sequence is 14 residues long. The germline gives CDR1 SGHRS, CDR2 YFSETQ. V lost 4 bases, J lost 0 bases, and 3 bases stayed unmatched.

This CDR3 is CASTLAYNEQFF. CDR3 coding DNA: TGCGCCAGCACACTGGCGTACAATGAGCAGTTCTTC. This rearrangement joins TRBV10-2 to TRBJ2-1; D unresolved. Between the trimmed V and J ends, which lost 7 bases and 4 bases, there was a span of 8 bases. The length of the CDR3 is 12 residues. The germline V gene has CDR1 WSHSY and CDR2 SAAADI.

This clone was seen just once. CDR3 amino acids: CASSHGTATHYGYTF. The CDR3 nucleotides read TGCGCCAGCAGCCACGGGACAGCCACCCACTATGGCTACACCTTC. V and J are TRBV4-3 and TRBJ1-2; 7 bases are a match to TRBD1. Unmatched junction bases numbered 7, after V lost 3 bases and J lost 3 bases. The CDR3 sequence is 15 residues long. Germline V CDR1 and CDR2: LGHNA, YSLEER.

This clone came up once. This rearrangement joins TRBV11-3 to TRBJ1-6; TRBD1 might be the D (5 bases). The CDR3 consists of 14 residues. The ends were cut back, 0 bases at V and 7 bases at J, with 7 bases in the middle. The V gene's germline CDR1 is SGHNT and CDR2 YENEEA. In nucleotides, the CDR3 is TGTGCCAGCAGCTTAGATACAGGCAATTCACCCCTCCACTTT. This encodes CASSLDTGNSPLHF.

The chain combines TRBV6-6 with TRBJ1-5; possibly TRBD1 for D (5 bases). The V gene lost 2 bases and the J gene lost 5 bases, with 16 bases spanning the gap. From germline, CDR1 is MNHNY and CDR2 SVGAGI (reference sequence). CDR3 length: 16 amino acids. The CDR3 bases are TGTGCCAGCAGTTACACAGGAGGAGTCCGCTATCAGCCCCAGCATTTT. It specifies CASSYTGGVRYQPQHF.

Concerning this clone: Other DNA sequences from this sample encode an identical CDR3 as well. This rearrangement joins TRBV6-6 to TRBJ1-3, with D uncertain. Trimming removed 3 bases at V and 0 bases at J, with 3 bases between. This CDR3 spans 13 amino acids. Germline V gene data show CDR1 as MNHNY and CDR2 as SVGAGI (reference sequence). This CDR3 is CASSYDSGNTIYF. Written as DNA, the CDR3 is TGTGCCAGCAGTTATGACTCTGGAAACACCATATATTTT.

The CDR3 nucleotides read TGTGCCAGCAGTTATCAGGGTGATCAGCCCCAGCATTTT. This encodes CASSYQGDQPQHF. The chain employs TRBV6-5 and TRBJ1-5, with a possible D match to TRBD1 (5 bases). Germline CDR1 is MNHEY and CDR2 is SVGAGI. The ends were cut back, 3 bases at V and 5 bases at J, with 8 bases in the middle. This CDR3 spans 13 amino acids.

The chain links TRBV28 to TRBJ2-7, with 13 bases aligning to TRBD2. The CDR3 sequence is 14 residues long. V lost 6 bases, J lost 1 base, and 0 bases stayed unmatched. CDR1 and CDR2 (germline): MDHEN, SYDVKM. CDR3 in DNA: TGTGCCAGCAGACTAGCGGGAGGGTCCTACGAGCAGTACTTC. It yields the protein CASRLAGGSYEQYF.

This chain connects TRBV27 to TRBJ1-1; perhaps TRBD1 as D (5 bases). This CDR3 has 13 residues. Germline V gene lookup returns CDR1 MNHEY and CDR2 SMNVEV (reference sequence). V lost 6 bases and J lost 7, with 15 bases in between. The CDR3 coding sequence is TGTGCCAGCAGCCCCGAGGAGGGGATTGAAGCTTTCTTT. Its translation is CASSPEEGIEAFF.

The chain is built from TRBV20-1 and TRBJ2-5; D may be TRBD2 (5 bases). CDR1 is DFQATT, CDR2 SNEGSKA, per germline (reference sequence). V lost 6 bases to trimming and J lost 3 bases, with 5 bases between them. The CDR3 covers 10 residues. The CDR3 region has the DNA TGCAGTGCCGGGGAAGAGACCCAGTACTTC. This encodes CSAGEETQYF.

This chain joins TRBV6-5 and TRBJ2-7; D uncertain. The CDR3 has 12 residues. Germline V CDR1 and CDR2: MNHEY, SVGAGI. V was pared by 5 bases and J by 6 bases, with 11 bases between. The CDR3 here is CASSLNKFEQYF. The CDR3 DNA sequence: TGTGCCAGCAGTCTAAACAAGTTCGAGCAGTACTTC.